This note documents a single TCR beta chain sequence. This sample is drawn from a study of technical replicates of blood from a handful of donors. The data were produced by immunoSEQ multiplex PCR, yet TCRdb's version contains in-frame clones alone and is incomplete. The data contain tens of thousands of clones, roughly 90% of them singletons. V was trimmed by 1 base and J by 1 base, leaving 4 bases between them. The CDR3 covers 13 residues. Germline loops: CDR1 SGHAT, CDR2 FQNNGV. The V call is TRBV11-2, the J call TRBJ1-1; D gene unclear. Sequenced sample: PBMCs. This receptor was obtained from a human donor in good health. Some clones in this sample may be carry-over from other donors' samples. The CDR3 region is CASSLAGNTEAFF. The CDR3 coding sequence is TGTGCCAGCAGCTTAGCGGGGAACACTGAAGCTTTCTTT. Full variable domain (outside the CDR3, taken from reference TRBV11-2 and TRBJ1-1): EAGVAQSPRYKIIEKRQSVAFWCNPISGHATLYWYQQILGQGPKLLIQFQNNGVVDDSQLPKDRFSAERLKGVDSTLKIQPAKLEDSAVYLCASSLAGNTEAFFGQGTRLTVV.